The 17 T cell receptor beta chains below all came from one sample that was sequenced in a study of shared clonotypes between healthy human individuals. Naive CD8 cells lacked CD45RO, underwent positive selection for CCR7 and left out terminally differentiated effector memory CD45RA+ cells. The protocol was immunoSEQ multiplex PCR, while the TCRdb copy is restricted to in-frame clones and leaves out a portion. The profile shows hundreds of thousands of clones, roughly 96% of them singletons. The specimen sequenced was naive CD8+ T cells sorted from blood. These receptor sequences come from a woman aged 25 to 39 in good health.

The rearrangement uses TRBV9 and TRBJ2-7, with 9 bases that match TRBD1. CDR3 length: 14 amino acids. CDR1 SGDLS and CDR2 YYNGEE come from the germline V gene. Trimming removed 1 base from V and 3 bases from J; junction bases left unmatched: 2. CDR3 DNA sequence: TGTGCCAGCAGCGTAAGGGACAGGGACTACGAGCAGTACTTC. It translates to CASSVRDRDYEQYF.

The rearrangement joins TRBV6-1 to TRBJ2-7; D gene uncertain. Trimming took 2 bases from V and 3 from J, leaving 2 bases between them. CDR1 MNHNS and CDR2 SASEGT come from the germline V gene. The CDR3 loop spans 11 amino acids. The CDR3 region has the DNA TGTGCCAGCAGTGAAATCTACGAGCAGTACTTC. It translates to CASSEIYEQYF.

This clone was observed once. This chain uses TRBV9 with TRBJ2-7, with D possibly TRBD1 on 6 matching bases. The V and J ends lost 4 bases and 3 bases respectively, with 14 bases between them. CDR1 SGDLS and CDR2 YYNGEE come from the germline V gene. The CDR3 loop spans 14 amino acids. The CDR3 DNA sequence: TGTGCCAGCAGCAAAGCGGACAGTTTCTACGAGCAGTACTTC. Encoded protein: CASSKADSFYEQYF.

The chain recombines TRBV6-5 with TRBJ1-2; 8 bases line up with TRBD1. This CDR3 has 13 amino acids. From germline, CDR1 is MNHEY and CDR2 SVGAGI. V lost 8 bases, J lost 4 bases, and 6 bases stayed unmatched. CDR3 sequence reads: CASSTGDFYGYTF. DNA of the CDR3: TGTGCCAGCTCGACAGGGGATTTCTATGGCTACACCTTC.

V and J are TRBV28 and TRBJ1-5; the match to TRBD1 covers 7 bases. V lost 6 bases to trimming and J lost 2 bases; unmatched junction nucleotides: 4. The CDR3 consists of 14 residues. Germline CDR1 MDHEN, CDR2 SYDVKM. In DNA, the CDR3 is TGTGCCAGCAGAGAAACAGGGGGCAATCAGCCCCAGCATTTT. Its protein is CASRETGGNQPQHF.

This chain links TRBV9 with TRBJ2-7, with a possible D match to TRBD1 (6 bases). The germline V gene has CDR1 SGDLS and CDR2 YYNGEE. The ends were cut back, 3 bases at V and 0 bases at J, with 10 bases in the middle. This CDR3 spans 14 amino acids. The CDR3, as DNA: TGTGCCAGCAGCGAGGGGGTGAACTCCTACGAGCAGTACTTC. Amino acids: CASSEGVNSYEQYF.

The gene calls are TRBV28 and TRBJ1-1, with D possibly TRBD1 on 5 matching bases. This CDR3 region has 14 residues. CDR1 and CDR2 from the germline V gene are MDHEN and SYDVKM. V lost 3 bases and J 3 bases, leaving 11 bases between the germline ends. CDR3 residues: CASSFYGGDTEAFF. The DNA for the CDR3 is TGTGCCAGCAGTTTTTACGGGGGGGACACTGAAGCTTTCTTT. Full variable domain (outside the CDR3, taken from reference TRBV28 and TRBJ1-1): DVKVTQSSRYLVKRTGEKVFLECVQDMDHENMFWYRQDPGLGLRLIYFSYDVKMKEKGDIPEGYSVSREKKERFSLILESASTNQTSMYLCASSFYGGDTEAFFGQGTRLTVV.

V and J are TRBV19 and TRBJ1-2, with D perhaps matching TRBD1 (5 bases). V lost 2 bases to trimming and J lost 5 bases, with 9 bases between them. Germline V lookup: CDR1 LNHDA, CDR2 SQIVND (reference sequence). The CDR3 consists of 13 residues. CDR3 residues: CASSIQGPYGYTF. The CDR3 bases are TGTGCCAGTAGTATACAGGGTCCGTATGGCTACACCTTC.

The CDR3 bases are TGTGCCAGCAGTTATTCAATGGGGGACTATAATGGCTACACCTTC. It specifies CASSYSMGDYNGYTF. This chain links TRBV6-5 with TRBJ1-2, with D perhaps matching TRBD1 (5 bases). This CDR3 spans 15 amino acids. The germline V gene has CDR1 MNHEY and CDR2 SVGAGI. Trimming left V 3 bases short and J 6 bases short, with 17 bases between.

Only one count was recorded for this clone. The V and J genes are TRBV28 and TRBJ2-5, with TRBD2 identical over 11 bases. V shed 5 bases, J shed 2 bases, and the junction held 4 bases outside the gene matches. Per the germline V gene, CDR1 is MDHEN and CDR2 is SYDVKM. CDR3 length: 15 residues. The CDR3 loop is CASSAGLAVQETQYF. CDR3 nucleotides: TGTGCCAGCAGTGCGGGACTAGCGGTACAAGAGACCCAGTACTTC.

The V gene is TRBV5-1, the J gene TRBJ2-1; no definite D call. V lost 5 bases and J lost 9, with 12 bases in between. The germline V gene has CDR1 SGHRS and CDR2 YFSETQ. The CDR3 is made up of 12 amino acids. CDR3 loop: CASSSALGEQFF. CDR3 bases: TGCGCCAGCAGTTCAGCCTTGGGTGAGCAGTTCTTC.

A word on this clone: The sample holds other DNA sequences that translate to the same CDR3. V gene TRBV20-1 combines with J gene TRBJ2-2; D unresolved. CDR1 and CDR2 (germline): DFQATT, SNEGSKA (reference sequence). The CDR3 sequence is 11 residues long. V was cut by 2 bases and J by 4 bases, with 2 bases left in between. The CDR3 is CSARRTGELFF. In DNA, the CDR3 is TGCAGTGCTAGACGCACCGGGGAGCTGTTTTTT.

This chain links TRBV15 with TRBJ2-7; D call uncertain. The V end lost 0 bases, the J end lost 0 bases, and 9 bases lay between the germline ends. CDR3 size: 15 residues. Germline V lookup: CDR1 LNHNV, CDR2 YYDKDF (reference sequence). Here the CDR3 DNA reads TGTGCCACCAGCAGAGATTTGGCTTTCTCCTACGAGCAGTACTTC. It codes for CATSRDLAFSYEQYF.

The chain couples TRBV9 to TRBJ1-3, with TRBD1 as a possible D gene (5 bases). From germline, CDR1 is SGDLS and CDR2 YYNGEE. This CDR3 region has 15 residues. V gave up 4 bases and J gave up 4 bases, with 15 bases separating them. The CDR3 loop is CASSSGGYAGNTIYF. Here the CDR3 DNA reads TGTGCCAGCAGCTCCGGGGGTTACGCCGGAAACACCATATATTTT.

J is TRBJ2-5 and V is TRBV2, with D uncertain. The DNA end is more similar to TRBJ2-7, so the J call may be wrong. CDR3 size: 15 residues. The V gene's germline CDR1 is SNHLY and CDR2 FYNNEI. The CDR3 spells CASSEGHGSSYEQYF. CDR3 nucleotide sequence: TGTGCCAGCAGTGAAGGTCACGGTAGCTCCTACGAGCAGTACTTC.

The chain links TRBV4-1 to TRBJ2-7; D not certain. The ends were cut back, 1 base at V and 3 bases at J, with 16 bases in the middle. This CDR3 spans 16 amino acids. The germline V gene has CDR1 MGHRA and CDR2 YSYEKL. CDR3 region: CASSQVSGALRYEQYF. As DNA, the CDR3 is TGCGCCAGCAGCCAAGTGTCAGGTGCGCTGCGCTACGAGCAGTACTTC.

The chain recombines TRBV15 with TRBJ2-5, with D perhaps matching TRBD2 (5 bases). Germline V gives CDR1 LNHNV, CDR2 YYDKDF (reference sequence). The CDR3 has 16 amino acids. V was trimmed by 0 bases and J by 4 bases, leaving 15 bases between them. The CDR3 here is CATSRDRPHEGETQYF. The CDR3 coding sequence is TGTGCCACCAGCAGAGATCGCCCTCACGAGGGAGAGACCCAGTACTTC.